These 3 T cell receptor beta chains were all obtained from the same sample, sequenced in a study of OX40 agonist ivuxolimab in advanced cancers. Some clones are missing from TCRdb's copy, which holds only in-frame ones; the method was immunoSEQ multiplex PCR. The sample includes tens of thousands of clones, over 80% of them seen just once. Here the sequenced sample was CD4+ or CD8+ T cells sorted from blood, taken in a trial of the OX40 agonist ivuxolimab. The receptors shown here come from an adult with an advanced solid tumor such as melanoma, head and neck, liver or kidney cancer.

The rearrangement joins TRBV6-5 to TRBJ1-3; TRBD1 matches 8 bases. Germline assignment: CDR1 MNHEY and CDR2 SVGAGI. This CDR3 comprises 16 residues. Trimming took 4 bases from V and 0 from J; bases not matched to a gene: 5. For the CDR3, the DNA is TGTGCCAGCAGTTCGGACAGGGCTCCCTCTGGAAACACCATATATTTT. It codes for CASSSDRAPSGNTIYF.

The chain joins TRBV18 to TRBJ2-7, with TRBD2 identical over 7 bases. The CDR3 has 16 residues. Germline lookup yields CDR1 KGHSH and CDR2 LQKENI. With V trimmed by 0 bases and J by 1 base, 6 bases remained unmatched. The CDR3 loop is CASSPPNGGGSYEQYF. For the CDR3, the DNA is TGTGCCAGCTCACCACCGAACGGGGGAGGGTCCTACGAGCAGTACTTC.

V gene TRBV11-2 combines with J gene TRBJ2-3, with D possibly being TRBD2 (7 bases). CDR3 size: 17 residues. The germline V gene has CDR1 SGHAT and CDR2 FQNNGV. Between the trimmed V and J ends, which lost 5 bases and 0 bases, there was a span of 18 bases. CDR3 DNA sequence: TGTGCCAGCAGCCCCCGTGGGGGGGCTCCAAGCACAGATACGCAGTATTTT. Translated: CASSPRGGAPSTDTQYF.